The clone carrying this T cell receptor (beta chain) was counted only a few times. Antigen unknown. The record originates from a study of beta chain features in type 1 diabetes. Regarding the study as a whole: PCR may have favored shorter templates equally in patients and controls.

TCRB transcripts that were expressed got sequenced, as all of the isolated RNA had been reverse transcribed. Sequencing was performed with immunoSEQ multiplex PCR; in TCRdb, only in-frame clones are kept and a portion is missing. Found here are 15,000 to 20,000 clones, 40% to 60% of them singletons; the top ten hold about 0.45%. Germline V gives CDR1 SGHTA, CDR2 FQGTGA. This CDR3 has 14 amino acids. Trimming pared 5 bases from V and 9 bases from J, leaving 17 bases between. Sample: stem cell memory CD4+ T cells from blood. This chain connects TRBV7-3 to TRBJ2-1, with D possibly being TRBD1 (6 bases). The clonotype comes from a man aged 18-30 years in good health. The CDR3 DNA sequence: TGTGCCAGCAGCGGACTCCCAGGGGCGGGTGAGCAGTTCTTC. This encodes CASSGLPGAGEQFF.